This TCR beta chain stems from a study of long-term antiretroviral therapy in people with HIV. All participants with HIV were treated in the United States. Study conclusions and caveats: At every time point, clones expanded before ART dominated the repertoire. Narrower CDR3 length ranges marked HIV repertoires relative to controls.

About this clone: What it recognizes is unknown.

Run at survey level, the immunoSEQ assay was version v3.0. Assay: immunoSEQ multiplex PCR; the TCRdb copy retains only in-frame clones and omits some. Here the sample spans about 26,000 clones, 86% being singletons. The V gene lost 3 bases and the J gene lost 0 bases, with 11 bases spanning the gap. Per the germline V gene, CDR1 is SGHDT and CDR2 is YYEEEE. CDR3 length equals 15 residues. This chain uses TRBV5-6 with TRBJ2-3; D might be TRBD2 (5 bases). This specimen consisted of unsorted PBMCs, obtained 2.7 years after starting antiretroviral therapy. This TCR came from a man aged 35 to 55 with HIV. CDR3 sequence: CASSSVASSTDTQYF. CDR3 nucleotides: TGTGCCAGCAGCTCGGTAGCGTCTAGCACAGATACGCAGTATTTT. The full variable domain, rest sourced from reference TRBV5-6 and TRBJ2-3, is DAGVTQSPTHLIKTRGQQVTLRCSPKSGHDTVSWYQQALGQGPQFIFQYYEEEERQRGNFPDRFSGHQFPNYSSELNVNALLLGDSALYLCASSSVASSTDTQYFGPGTRLTVL.